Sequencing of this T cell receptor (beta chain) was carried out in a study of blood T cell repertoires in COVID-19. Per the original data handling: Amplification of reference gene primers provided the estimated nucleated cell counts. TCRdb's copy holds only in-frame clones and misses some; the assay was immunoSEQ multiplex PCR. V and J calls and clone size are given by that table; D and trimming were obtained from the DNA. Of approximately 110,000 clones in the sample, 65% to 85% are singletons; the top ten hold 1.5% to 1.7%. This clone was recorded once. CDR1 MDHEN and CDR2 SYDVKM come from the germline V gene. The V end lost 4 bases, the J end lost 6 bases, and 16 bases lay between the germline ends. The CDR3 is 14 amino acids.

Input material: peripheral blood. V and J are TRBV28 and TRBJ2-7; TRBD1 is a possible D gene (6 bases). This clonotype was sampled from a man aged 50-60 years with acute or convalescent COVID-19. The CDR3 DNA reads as TGTGCCAGCAGTTCGACTCGCCAGGGGCGCGAGCAGTACTTC. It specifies CASSSTRQGREQYF.